The T cell receptor beta chain under discussion was sequenced for a study of cytomegalovirus exposure and HLA in healthy donors. Study as a whole: A prior analysis found 95 million to 140 million unique TCR beta sequences from 170 million or so T cells. Overall study results and limits: Serostatus for CMV was the only available immune exposure information. TCR beta chains associated with HLA were, in a later analysis, more clonally expanded than equally common others.

The PCR had 60 Vbeta and 13 Jbeta primers. The repertoire was sequenced with immunoSEQ multiplex PCR; TCRdb's copy has only in-frame clones and lacks some. This sample has approximately 140,000 clones, with around 84% found just once. Germline V gene lookup returns CDR1 LNHDA and CDR2 SQIVND (reference sequence). Trimming stripped 4 bases from V and 2 bases from J, with 11 bases between. The CDR3 is 14 amino acids. This clone has just a few counts. Its antigen is as yet unknown. The sequence derives from a man in his forties in good health and CMV-seropositive. The rearrangement links TRBV19 to TRBJ2-5; D call uncertain. The sequencing input was PBMCs. CDR3 nucleotides: TGTGCCAGTAGTAGCAACAGTGTTCAAGAGACCCAGTACTTC. As protein: CASSSNSVQETQYF.